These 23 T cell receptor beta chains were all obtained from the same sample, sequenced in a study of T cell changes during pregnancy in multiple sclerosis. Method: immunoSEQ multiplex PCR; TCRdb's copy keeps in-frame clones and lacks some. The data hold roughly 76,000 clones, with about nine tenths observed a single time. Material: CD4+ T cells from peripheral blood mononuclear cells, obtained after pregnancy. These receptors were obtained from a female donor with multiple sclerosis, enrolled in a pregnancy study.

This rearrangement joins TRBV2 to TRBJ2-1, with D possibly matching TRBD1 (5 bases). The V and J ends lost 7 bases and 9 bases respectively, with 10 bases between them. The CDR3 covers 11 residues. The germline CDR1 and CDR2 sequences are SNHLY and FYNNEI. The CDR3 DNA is TGTGCCAGCACCAGGGCCGGTGAGCAGTTCTTC. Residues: CASTRAGEQFF.

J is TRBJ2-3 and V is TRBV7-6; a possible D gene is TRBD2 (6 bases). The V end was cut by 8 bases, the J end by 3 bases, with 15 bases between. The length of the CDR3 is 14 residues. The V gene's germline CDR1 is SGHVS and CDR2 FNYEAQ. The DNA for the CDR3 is TGTGCCAGCTCCTCGGGGGTTCAGACAGATACGCAGTATTTT. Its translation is CASSSGVQTDTQYF.

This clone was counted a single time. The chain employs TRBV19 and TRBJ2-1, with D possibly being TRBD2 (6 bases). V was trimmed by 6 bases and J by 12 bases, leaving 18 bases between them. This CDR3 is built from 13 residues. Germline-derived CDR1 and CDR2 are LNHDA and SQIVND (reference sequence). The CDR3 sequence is CASRKNGGMGQFF. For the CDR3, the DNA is TGTGCCAGTAGGAAGAACGGGGGAATGGGGCAGTTCTTC.

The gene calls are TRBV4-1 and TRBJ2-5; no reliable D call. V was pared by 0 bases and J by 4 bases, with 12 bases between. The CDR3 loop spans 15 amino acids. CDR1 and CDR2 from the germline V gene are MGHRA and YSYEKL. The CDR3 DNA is TGCGCCAGCAGCCAAGATAACCCATCCGGAGAGACCCAGTACTTC. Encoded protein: CASSQDNPSGETQYF.

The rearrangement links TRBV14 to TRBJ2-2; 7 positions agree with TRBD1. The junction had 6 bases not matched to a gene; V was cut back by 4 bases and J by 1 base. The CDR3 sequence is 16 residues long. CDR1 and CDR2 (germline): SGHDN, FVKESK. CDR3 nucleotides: TGTGCCAGCAGCCGTATCAGGGGGAAGAACACCGGGGAGCTGTTTTTT. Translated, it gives CASSRIRGKNTGELFF.

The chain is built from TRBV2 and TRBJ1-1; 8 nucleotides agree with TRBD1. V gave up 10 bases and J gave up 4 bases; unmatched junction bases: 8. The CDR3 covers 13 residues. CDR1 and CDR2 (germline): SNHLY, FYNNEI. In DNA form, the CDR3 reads TGTGCCACGACAGGGGCCAGAGGCACTGAAGCTTTCTTT. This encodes CATTGARGTEAFF.

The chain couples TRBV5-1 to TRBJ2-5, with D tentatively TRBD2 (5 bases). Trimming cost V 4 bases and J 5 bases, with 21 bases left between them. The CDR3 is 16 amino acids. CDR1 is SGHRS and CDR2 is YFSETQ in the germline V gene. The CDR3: CASSTQAGGPVETQYF. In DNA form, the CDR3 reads TGCGCCAGCAGCACCCAGGCGGGCGGACCGGTCGAGACCCAGTACTTC.

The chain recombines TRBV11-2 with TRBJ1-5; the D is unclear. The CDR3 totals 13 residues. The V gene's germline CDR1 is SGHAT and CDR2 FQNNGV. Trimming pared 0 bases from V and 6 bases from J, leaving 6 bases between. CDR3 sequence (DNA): TGTGCCAGCAGCTTAGATTTAGTTCAGCCCCAGCATTTT. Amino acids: CASSLDLVQPQHF.

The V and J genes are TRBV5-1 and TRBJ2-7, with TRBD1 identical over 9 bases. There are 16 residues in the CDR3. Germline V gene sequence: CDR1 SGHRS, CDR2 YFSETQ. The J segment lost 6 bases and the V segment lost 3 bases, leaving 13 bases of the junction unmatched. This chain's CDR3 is CASSSTPPGTGFEQYF. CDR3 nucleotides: TGCGCCAGCAGCTCAACCCCTCCCGGGACAGGGTTCGAGCAGTACTTC.

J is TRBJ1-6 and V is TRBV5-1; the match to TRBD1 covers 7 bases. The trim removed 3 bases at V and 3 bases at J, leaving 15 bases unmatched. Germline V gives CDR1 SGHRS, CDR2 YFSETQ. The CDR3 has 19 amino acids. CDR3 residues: CASSSPLEGGSLYNSPLHF. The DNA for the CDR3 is TGCGCCAGCAGCTCCCCCCTCGAAGGGGGCTCGCTCTATAATTCACCCCTCCACTTT.

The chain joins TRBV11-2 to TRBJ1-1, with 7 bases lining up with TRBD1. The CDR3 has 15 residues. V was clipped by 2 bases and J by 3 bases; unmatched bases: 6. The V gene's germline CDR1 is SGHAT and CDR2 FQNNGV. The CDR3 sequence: CASSLTGVGYTEAFF. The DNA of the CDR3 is TGTGCCAGCAGCTTAACAGGGGTGGGGTACACTGAAGCTTTCTTT.

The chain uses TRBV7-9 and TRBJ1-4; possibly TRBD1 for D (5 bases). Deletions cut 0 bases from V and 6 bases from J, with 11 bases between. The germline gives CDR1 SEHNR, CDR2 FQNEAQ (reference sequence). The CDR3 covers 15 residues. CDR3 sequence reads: CASSLARDAYEKLFF. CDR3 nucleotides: TGTGCCAGCAGCTTAGCGCGGGACGCTTATGAAAAACTGTTTTTT.

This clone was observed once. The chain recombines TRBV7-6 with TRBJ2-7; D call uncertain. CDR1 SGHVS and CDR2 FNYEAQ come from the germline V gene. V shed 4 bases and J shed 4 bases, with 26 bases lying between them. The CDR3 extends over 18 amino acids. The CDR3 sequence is CASSSQPMSADRRYEQYF. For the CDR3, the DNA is TGTGCCAGCAGCTCCCAGCCCATGTCGGCAGATCGGCGGTACGAGCAGTACTTC.

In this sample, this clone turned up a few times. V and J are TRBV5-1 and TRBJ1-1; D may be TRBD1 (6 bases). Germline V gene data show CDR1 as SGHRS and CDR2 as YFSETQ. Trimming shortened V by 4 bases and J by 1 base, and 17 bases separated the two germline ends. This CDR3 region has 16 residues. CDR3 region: CASSPSIQGRNTEAFF. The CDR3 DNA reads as TGCGCCAGCAGCCCGAGTATACAGGGACGGAACACTGAAGCTTTCTTT.

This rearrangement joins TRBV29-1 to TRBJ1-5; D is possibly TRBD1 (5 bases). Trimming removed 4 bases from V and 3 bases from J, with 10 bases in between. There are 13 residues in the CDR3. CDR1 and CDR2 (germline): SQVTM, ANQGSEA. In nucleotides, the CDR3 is TGCAGCGTTGTGGGAGGGGACAATCAGCCCCAGCATTTT. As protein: CSVVGGDNQPQHF.

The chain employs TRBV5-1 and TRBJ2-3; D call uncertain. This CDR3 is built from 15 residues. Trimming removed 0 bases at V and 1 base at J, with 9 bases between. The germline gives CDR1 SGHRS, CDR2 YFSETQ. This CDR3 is CASSLALTGTDTQYF. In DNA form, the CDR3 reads TGCGCCAGCAGCTTGGCTCTGACTGGCACAGATACGCAGTATTTT.

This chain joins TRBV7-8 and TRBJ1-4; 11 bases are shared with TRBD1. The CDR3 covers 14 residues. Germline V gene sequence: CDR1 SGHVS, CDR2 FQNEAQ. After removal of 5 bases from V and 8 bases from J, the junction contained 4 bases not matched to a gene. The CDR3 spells CASSPGTGGEKLFF. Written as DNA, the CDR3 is TGTGCCAGCAGCCCCGGGACAGGGGGGGAAAAACTGTTTTTT.

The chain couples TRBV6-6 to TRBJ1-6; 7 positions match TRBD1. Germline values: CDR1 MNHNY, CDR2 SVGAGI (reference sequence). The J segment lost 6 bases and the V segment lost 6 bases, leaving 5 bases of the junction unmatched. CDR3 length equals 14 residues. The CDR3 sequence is CASSSGQINSPLHF. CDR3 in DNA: TGTGCCAGCAGCTCGGGACAGATTAATTCACCCCTCCACTTT.

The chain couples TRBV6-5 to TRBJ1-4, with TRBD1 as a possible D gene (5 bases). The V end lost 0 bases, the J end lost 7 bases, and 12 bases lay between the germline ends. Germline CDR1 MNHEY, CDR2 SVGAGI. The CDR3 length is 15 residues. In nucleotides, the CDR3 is TGTGCCAGCAGTTACTCGGGGGGAGCAGGTGAAAAACTGTTTTTT. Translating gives CASSYSGGAGEKLFF.

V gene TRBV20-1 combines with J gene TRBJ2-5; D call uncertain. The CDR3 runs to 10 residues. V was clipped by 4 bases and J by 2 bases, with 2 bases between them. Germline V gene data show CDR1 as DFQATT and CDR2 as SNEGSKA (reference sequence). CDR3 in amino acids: CSAIQETQYF. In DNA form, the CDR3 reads TGCAGTGCTATACAAGAGACCCAGTACTTC.

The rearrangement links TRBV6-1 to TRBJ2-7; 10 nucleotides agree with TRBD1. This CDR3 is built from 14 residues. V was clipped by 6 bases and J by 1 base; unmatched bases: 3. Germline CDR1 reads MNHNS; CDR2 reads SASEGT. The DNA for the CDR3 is TGTGCCAGCAGGGGGGACAGGGGTTCCTACGAGCAGTACTTC. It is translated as CASRGDRGSYEQYF.

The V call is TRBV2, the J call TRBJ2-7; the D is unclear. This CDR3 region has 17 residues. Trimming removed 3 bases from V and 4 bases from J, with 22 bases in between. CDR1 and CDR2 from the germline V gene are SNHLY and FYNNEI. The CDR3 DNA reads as TGTGCCAGCAGTGAGCAGAGGTCGGGTCCGAGTGGGTACGAGCAGTACTTC. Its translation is CASSEQRSGPSGYEQYF.

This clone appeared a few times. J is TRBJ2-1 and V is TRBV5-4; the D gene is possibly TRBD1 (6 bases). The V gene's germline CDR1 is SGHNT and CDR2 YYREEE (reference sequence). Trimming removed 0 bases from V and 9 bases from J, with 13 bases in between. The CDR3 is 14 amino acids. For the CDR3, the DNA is TGTGCCAGCAGCTTGGGGGGGCCCGAGGGTGAGCAGTTCTTC. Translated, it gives CASSLGGPEGEQFF.